This TCR beta chain was sequenced in a study of cytomegalovirus exposure and HLA in healthy donors. Study summary: T cells numbering about 179 million yielded some 110 million unique TCR beta sequences in an earlier analysis.

Comments on this clone: The antigen is not known.

Whole-study findings and limits: Later analysis identified 16,000 or so TCR beta sequences associated with HLA alleles, using a false discovery rate threshold of 0.05. V- and J-gene trimming of TCR beta was linked (in a later analysis) to a missense DCLRE1C variant.

Primers: 60 Vbeta forward and 13 Jbeta reverse. The repertoire was sequenced with immunoSEQ multiplex PCR; TCRdb's copy has only in-frame clones and lacks some. Among over 75,000 clones listed, approximately 72% were seen once. The sequenced material came from PBMCs. The source of this sequence is a man aged 40-49 years in good health and CMV-seropositive.

CDR3 in amino acids: CASSIDLDSSYEQYF. CDR3 sequence (DNA): TGTGCCAGTAGTATAGATCTCGACTCCTCCTACGAGCAGTACTTC. The chain combines TRBV19 with TRBJ2-7; D remains unclear. The CDR3 extends over 15 amino acids. V shed 0 bases and J shed 0 bases, with 9 bases lying between them. The germline CDR1 and CDR2 sequences are LNHDA and SQIVND (reference sequence).